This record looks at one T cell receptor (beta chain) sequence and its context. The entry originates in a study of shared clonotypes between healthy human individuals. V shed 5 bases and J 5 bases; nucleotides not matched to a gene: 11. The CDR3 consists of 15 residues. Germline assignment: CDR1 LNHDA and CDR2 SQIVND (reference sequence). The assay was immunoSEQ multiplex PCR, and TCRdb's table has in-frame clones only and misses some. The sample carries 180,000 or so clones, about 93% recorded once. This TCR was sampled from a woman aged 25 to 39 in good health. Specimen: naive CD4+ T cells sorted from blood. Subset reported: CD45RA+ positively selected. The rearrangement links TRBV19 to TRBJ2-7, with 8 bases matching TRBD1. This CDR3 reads CASSLRQGRSDEQYF. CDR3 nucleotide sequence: TGTGCCAGTAGTCTGCGACAGGGGAGGTCCGACGAGCAGTACTTC.